Listed here is a single TCR beta chain. As yet, its antigen is unknown. Repertoires were generated with immunoSEQ multiplex PCR, while TCRdb's copy carries only in-frame clones and drops some. The table has approximately 160,000 clones, approximately 90% seen once; the top ten hold approximately 3%. The data belong to a study of T cell responses to AZD1222 COVID-19 vaccine. Points from the study as a whole: Spike-specific TCR breadth rose after two AZD1222 doses, and depth rose as well. It should be noted that donors were predominantly white British and more often female, and clonal diversity was possibly underestimated. Seropositive at baseline were only a handful of AZD1222 recipients. Spike was spanned by vaccine-associated CD4 TCRs, which were dominant at 160-218 and 743-854.

The input for sequencing was peripheral blood, taken on day 0 of AZD1222 vaccination. The sequence came from an adult in good health.

The chain's CDR3 is CASNFRGFTNYGYTF. DNA of the CDR3: TGTGCCAGTAATTTCAGGGGGTTTACTAACTATGGCTACACCTTC. V gene TRBV19 combines with J gene TRBJ1-2, with 7 positions matching TRBD1. This CDR3 comprises 15 residues. The germline CDR1 and CDR2 sequences are LNHDA and SQIVND (reference sequence). The V and J ends lost 7 bases and 0 bases, in that order; junction bases with no gene match: 8.